This T cell receptor beta chain derives from a study of siplizumab effects on memory and regulatory T cells. This clone appeared a few times. Its matching antigen is unknown. The CDR3 spans 13 residues. Per germline, CDR1 SGHRS and CDR2 YFSETQ. The germline V and J ends were trimmed by 2 bases and 0 bases, with 6 bases remaining between them. Profiling relied on immunoSEQ multiplex PCR, and the TCRdb table lists in-frame clones only, not all of them. Found here are 45,000 to 60,000 clones, about 90% of them singletons; the top ten hold 0.3% to 0.35%. The study, taken as a whole, reports: Roughly 75-95% of proliferating CD4+ or CD8+ clones defied assignment to a naive or memory phenotype. Assignment to unstimulated subsets succeeded for only a minor fraction of the alloreactive clones. Naive T cells appeared more varied than memory cells and looked like key alloresponse contributors.

The sequencing input was naive CD8+ T cells sorted from blood. The chain combines TRBV5-1 with TRBJ2-7; no clear D. The origin of this receptor is a human donor in good health. Written as DNA, the CDR3 is TGCGCCAGCAGCTTACAGTACTCCTACGAGCAGTACTTC. Protein product: CASSLQYSYEQYF.